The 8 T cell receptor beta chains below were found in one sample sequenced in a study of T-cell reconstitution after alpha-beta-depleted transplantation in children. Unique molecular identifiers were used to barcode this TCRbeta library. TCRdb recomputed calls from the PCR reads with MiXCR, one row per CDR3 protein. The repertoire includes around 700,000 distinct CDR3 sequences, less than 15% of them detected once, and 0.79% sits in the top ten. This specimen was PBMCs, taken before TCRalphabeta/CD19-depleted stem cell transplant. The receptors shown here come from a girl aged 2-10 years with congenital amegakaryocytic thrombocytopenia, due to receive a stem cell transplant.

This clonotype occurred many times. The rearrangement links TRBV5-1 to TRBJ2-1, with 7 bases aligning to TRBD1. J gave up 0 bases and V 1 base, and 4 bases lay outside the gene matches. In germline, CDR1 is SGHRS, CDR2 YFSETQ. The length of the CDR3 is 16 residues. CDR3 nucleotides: TGCGCCAGCAGCTTGACAGGGGACAGCTCCTACAATGAGCAGTTCTTC. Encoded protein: CASSLTGDSSYNEQFF. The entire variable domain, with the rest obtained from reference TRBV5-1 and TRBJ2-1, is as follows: KAGVTQTPRYLIKTRGQQVTLSCSPISGHRSVSWYQQTPGQGLQFLFEYFSETQRNKGNFPGRFSGRQFSNSRSEMNVSTLELGDSALYLCASSLTGDSSYNEQFFGPGTRLTVL.

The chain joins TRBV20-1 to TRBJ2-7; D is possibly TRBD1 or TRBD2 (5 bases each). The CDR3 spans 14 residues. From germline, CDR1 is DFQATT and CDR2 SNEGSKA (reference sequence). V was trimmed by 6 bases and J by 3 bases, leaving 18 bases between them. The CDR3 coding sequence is TGCAGTGCCCGGGAACTAGGAACAGGCTACGAGCAGTACTTC. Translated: CSARELGTGYEQYF.

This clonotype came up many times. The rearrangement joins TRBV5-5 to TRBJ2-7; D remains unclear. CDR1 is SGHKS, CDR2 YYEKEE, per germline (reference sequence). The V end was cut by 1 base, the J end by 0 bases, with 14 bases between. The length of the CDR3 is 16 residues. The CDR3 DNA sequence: TGTGCCAGCAGCTTGCTACCTGGCGGAGACTCCTACGAGCAGTACTTC. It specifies CASSLLPGGDSYEQYF.

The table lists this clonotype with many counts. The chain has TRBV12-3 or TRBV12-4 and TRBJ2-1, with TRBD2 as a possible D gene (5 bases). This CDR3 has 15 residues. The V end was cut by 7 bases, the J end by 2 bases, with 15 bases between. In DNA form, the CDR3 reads TGTGCCAGCATGGTCGGCGGGCAACCCTACAATGAGCAGTTCTTC. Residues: CASMVGGQPYNEQFF.

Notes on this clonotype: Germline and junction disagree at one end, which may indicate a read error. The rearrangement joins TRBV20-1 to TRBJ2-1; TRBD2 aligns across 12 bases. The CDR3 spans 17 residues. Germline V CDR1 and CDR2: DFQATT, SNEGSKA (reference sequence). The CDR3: CCARDAATSGRPDEQFF. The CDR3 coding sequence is TGCTGTGCTAGAGATGCAGCCACTAGCGGGAGGCCCGATGAGCAGTTCTTC.

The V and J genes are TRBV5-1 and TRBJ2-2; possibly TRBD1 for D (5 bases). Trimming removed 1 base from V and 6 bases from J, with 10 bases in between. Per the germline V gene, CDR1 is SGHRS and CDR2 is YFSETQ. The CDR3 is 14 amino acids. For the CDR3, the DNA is TGCGCCAGCAGCTTGTCGCAGGGATCCGGGGAGCTGTTTTTT. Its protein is CASSLSQGSGELFF.

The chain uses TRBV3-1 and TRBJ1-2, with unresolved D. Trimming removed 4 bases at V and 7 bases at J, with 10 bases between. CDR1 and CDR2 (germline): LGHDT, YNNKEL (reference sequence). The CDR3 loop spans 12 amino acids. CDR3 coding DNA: TGTGCCAGCAGCCCCCCGGGGAGTGGCTACACCTTC. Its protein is CASSPPGSGYTF.

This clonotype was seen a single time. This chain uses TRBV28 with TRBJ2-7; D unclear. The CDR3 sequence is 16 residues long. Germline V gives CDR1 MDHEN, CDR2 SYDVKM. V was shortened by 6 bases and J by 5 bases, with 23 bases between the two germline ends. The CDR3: CASSPRGWPPSNEQYF. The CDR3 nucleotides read TGTGCCAGCAGCCCTCGAGGCTGGCCCCCATCTAACGAGCAGTACTTC.